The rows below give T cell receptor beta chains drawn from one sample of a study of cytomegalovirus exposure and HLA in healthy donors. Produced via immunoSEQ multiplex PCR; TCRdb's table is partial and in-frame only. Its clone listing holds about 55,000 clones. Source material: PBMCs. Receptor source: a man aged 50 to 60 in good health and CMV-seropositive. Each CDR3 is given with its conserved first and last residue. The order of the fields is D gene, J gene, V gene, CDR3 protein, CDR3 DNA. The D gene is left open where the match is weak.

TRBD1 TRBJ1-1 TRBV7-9 CASSQDRGNTEAFF TGTGCCAGCAGCCAGGACAGGGGGAACACTGAAGCTTTCTTT
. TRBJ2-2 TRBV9 CASSEAVTNTGELFF TGTGCCAGCAGCGAGGCGGTTACGAACACCGGGGAGCTGTTTTTT
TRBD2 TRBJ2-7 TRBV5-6 CASRPGLAAYEQYF TGTGCCAGCAGGCCGGGACTAGCGGCTTACGAGCAGTACTTC
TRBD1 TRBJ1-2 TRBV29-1 CSVGGGQGSYGYTF TGCAGCGTTGGGGGAGGACAGGGGAGCTATGGCTACACCTTC
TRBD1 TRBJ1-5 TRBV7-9 CASSLAPGQKMHF TGTGCCAGCAGCTTAGCGCCGGGACAGAAGATGCATTTT
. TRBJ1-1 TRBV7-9 CASTWGLLNTEAFF TGTGCCAGCACCTGGGGACTGCTGAACACTGAAGCTTTCTTT
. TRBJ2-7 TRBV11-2 CASSYTVAYEQYF TGTGCCAGCAGCTATACAGTGGCCTACGAGCAGTACTTC
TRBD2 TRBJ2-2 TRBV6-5 CASSRLAGDTGELFF TGTGCCAGCAGTCGACTAGCGGGAGACACCGGGGAGCTGTTTTTT
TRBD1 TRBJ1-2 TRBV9 CASSVGTGKIYGYTF TGTGCCAGCAGCGTGGGGACAGGGAAGATCTATGGCTACACCTTC
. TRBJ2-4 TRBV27 CASSRGGTVSKNIQYF TGTGCCAGCAGCCGGGGGGGGACAGTTTCCAAAAACATTCAGTACTTC
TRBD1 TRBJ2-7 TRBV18 CASSPATGGDYEQYF TGTGCCAGCTCACCAGCGACAGGGGGCGACTACGAGCAGTACTTC
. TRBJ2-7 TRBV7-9 CASSPPPDTSYEQYF TGTGCCAGCAGCCCCCCCCCGGACACTTCCTACGAGCAGTACTTC
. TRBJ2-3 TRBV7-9 CASSFPTVGKDTQYF TGTGCCAGCAGCTTCCCGACAGTTGGTAAAGATACGCAGTATTTT
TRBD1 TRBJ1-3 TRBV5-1 CASSSLPGQDAGNTIYF TGCGCCAGCAGCTCCCTACCGGGACAGGACGCAGGAAACACCATATATTTT
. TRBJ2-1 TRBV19 CASSIVRSNAYNEQFF TGTGCCAGTAGTATAGTGCGGTCAAACGCCTACAATGAGCAGTTCTTC
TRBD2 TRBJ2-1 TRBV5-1 CASSLEVAGGRRNEQFF TGCGCCAGCAGCTTGGAGGTAGCGGGAGGGCGCAGAAATGAGCAGTTCTTC
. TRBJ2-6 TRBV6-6 CASRQVSGANVLTF TGTGCCAGCAGACAGGTCTCTGGGGCCAACGTTCTGACTTTC
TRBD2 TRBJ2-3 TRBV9 CASSVELAGGTDTQYF TGTGCCAGCAGCGTAGAACTAGCGGGGGGCACAGATACGCAGTATTTT
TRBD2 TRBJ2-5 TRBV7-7 CASSPGLAGAKETQYF TGTGCTAGCAGCCCGGGACTAGCGGGGGCCAAAGAGACCCAGTACTTC
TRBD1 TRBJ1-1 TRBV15 CATSDRVEAFF TGTGCCACCAGCGACAGGGTTGAAGCTTTCTTT
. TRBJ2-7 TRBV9 CASSPRSGFSYEQYF TGTGCCAGCAGCCCCCGTAGCGGATTCTCCTACGAGCAGTACTTC
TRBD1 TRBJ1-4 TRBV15 CATSRDRGTGNEKLFF TGTGCCACCAGCAGAGACAGGGGGACCGGTAATGAAAAACTGTTTTTT
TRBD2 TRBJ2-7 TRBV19 CASSPRLLAGPYEQYF TGTGCCAGTAGTCCCAGACTTCTAGCGGGTCCCTACGAGCAGTACTTC
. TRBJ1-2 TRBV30 CAWSVGAYGYTF TGTGCCTGGAGCGTCGGAGCCTATGGCTACACCTTC
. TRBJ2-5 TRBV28 CASTQGGGGETQYF TGTGCCAGCACCCAAGGAGGGGGCGGGGAGACCCAGTACTTC
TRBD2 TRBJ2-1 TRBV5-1 CASSRGRTSSYNEQFF TGCGCCAGCAGCCGGGGACGGACTAGCTCCTACAATGAGCAGTTCTTC
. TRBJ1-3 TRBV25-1 CASSEYDSPGNTIYF TGTGCCAGCAGTGAATACGACAGTCCTGGAAACACCATATATTTT
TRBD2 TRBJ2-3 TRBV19 CASRRTSGRADTQYF TGTGCCAGTAGGCGGACTAGCGGGAGAGCAGATACGCAGTATTTT
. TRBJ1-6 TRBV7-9 CASSFDSDNSPLHF TGTGCCAGCAGCTTTGACAGCGATAATTCACCCCTCCACTTT
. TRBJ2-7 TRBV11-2 CASSPDSLLAYEQYF TGTGCCAGCAGCCCGGACTCTCTCCTTGCATACGAGCAGTACTTC
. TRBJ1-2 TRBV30 CAWSASTVSNYGYTF TGTGCCTGGAGTGCTAGTACCGTCTCTAACTATGGCTACACCTTC
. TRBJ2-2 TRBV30 CAWNRDIGELFF TGTGCCTGGAACAGGGACATCGGGGAGCTGTTTTTT
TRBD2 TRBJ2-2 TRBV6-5 CASRAGGQGGELFF TGTGCCAGCAGGGCGGGGGGTCAGGGCGGGGAGCTGTTTTTT
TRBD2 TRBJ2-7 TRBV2 CASSQTSGGAGEQYF TGTGCCAGCAGTCAGACTAGCGGGGGGGCTGGCGAGCAGTACTTC
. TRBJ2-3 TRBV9 CASTPSQGSGTDTQYF TGTGCCAGCACCCCAAGTCAGGGGTCGGGCACAGATACGCAGTATTTT
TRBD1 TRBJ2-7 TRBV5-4 CASSPTGGDSYEQYF TGTGCCAGCAGCCCGACAGGGGGCGATTCCTACGAGCAGTACTTC
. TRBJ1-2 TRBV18 CASSPNQQGVDGYTF TGTGCCAGCTCACCCAACCAGCAGGGTGTGGATGGCTACACCTTC
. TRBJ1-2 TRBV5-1 CASSPSGGTPYGYTF TGCGCCAGCAGCCCCAGTGGAGGGACGCCCTATGGCTACACCTTC
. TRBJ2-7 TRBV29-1 CSVGNRVGEQYF TGCAGCGTTGGAAACAGGGTGGGAGAGCAGTACTTC
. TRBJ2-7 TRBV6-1 CASTDLYEQYF TGTGCCAGCACAGATCTCTACGAGCAGTACTTC